This is a list of T cell receptor beta chains from one sample in a study of T cell repertoires in cytomegalovirus infection. One entry per CDR3 protein results from TCRdb running MiXCR on the reads. The data contain about 180,000 distinct CDR3 sequences, 17% of them singletons. Sequenced: CD8+ T cells from PBMCs. These receptors originate from a human donor in good health (CMV status not recorded). Some clones in this sample may be carry-over from other donors' samples. The CDR3 runs from the conserved cysteine through the conserved F or W. D genes are given only for firm matches. Part of the rows lack a size; the others show once, few, many or a class for expanded clones.

clone_size	v_call	d_call	j_call	cdr3_aa	cdr3_nt
few	TRBV4-3	-	TRBJ2-7	CASSQGQDATYEQYF	TGCGCCAGCAGCCAAGGCCAGGACGCCACCTACGAGCAGTACTTC
-	TRBV27	TRBD1	TRBJ1-1	CASSLYGTGMNTEAFF	TGTGCCAGCAGTTTATACGGGACAGGGATGAACACTGAAGCTTTCTTT
few	TRBV28	-	TRBJ2-5	CASSTDRHQETQYF	TGTGCCAGCAGTACCGACAGACACCAAGAGACCCAGTACTTC
few	TRBV27	TRBD1	TRBJ1-1	CASSPRQGPNTEAFF	TGTGCCAGCAGTCCCCGACAGGGGCCCAACACTGAAGCTTTCTTT
-	TRBV29-1	-	TRBJ2-7	CSVEDDRGEYEQYF	TGCAGCGTTGAAGATGATAGAGGGGAATACGAGCAGTACTTC
-	TRBV7-9	-	TRBJ2-5	CASSLALGPRETQYF	TGTGCCAGCAGCTTAGCTCTGGGCCCTCGGGAGACCCAGTACTTC
-	TRBV29-1	TRBD1	TRBJ1-2	CSVDLGQGIRYGYTF	TGCAGCGTAGACCTGGGACAGGGGATTAGGTATGGCTACACCTTC
many	TRBV7-9	TRBD1	TRBJ2-4	CASSLPGQGKNIQYF	TGTGCCAGCAGTCTTCCGGGACAGGGAAAAAACATTCAGTACTTC
few	TRBV28	TRBD2	TRBJ2-1	CASSLEGRDSEQFF	TGTGCCAGCAGTTTGGAGGGGAGGGACTCTGAGCAGTTCTTC
-	TRBV29-1	-	TRBJ1-3	CSVDLGNTIYF	TGCAGCGTTGATTTAGGAAACACCATATATTTT
few	TRBV28	-	TRBJ1-1	CASTRTVENTEAFF	TGTGCCAGCACGCGGACAGTGGAGAACACTGAAGCTTTCTTT
few	TRBV5-1	-	TRBJ2-7	CASSLEHASSYEQYF	TGCGCCAGCAGCTTGGAACACGCGAGCTCCTACGAGCAGTACTTC
few	TRBV19	TRBD1	TRBJ1-5	CASSPTRDRGPYGNQPQHF	TGTGCCAGTTCCCCTACCCGGGACAGGGGGCCCTATGGCAATCAGCCCCAGCATTTT
few	TRBV4-3	-	TRBJ2-7	CASSLGWAGYEQYF	TGCGCCAGCAGCCTTGGTTGGGCTGGCTACGAGCAGTACTTC
-	TRBV11-2	TRBD1	TRBJ2-7	CASSWEETGDREQYF	TGTGCCAGCAGCTGGGAGGAGACAGGGGACCGCGAGCAGTACTTC